A single sample is the source of the 30 T cell receptor beta chains below, sequenced in a study of spatial heterogeneity in lung cancer. Time point here: sample taken at primary tumor resection. The authors sequenced whole RNA from tumor, nontumor lung or frozen PBMC without sorting. MiXCR, applied by TCRdb to the 5' RACE reads, yields one record per CDR3 protein. The sample has some 70,000 distinct CDR3 sequences; about an eighth are singletons. The sequencing here drew on PBMCs, taken at surgery. These receptors were collected from a male donor with early-stage non-small cell lung cancer.

This clonotype was seen more than once but under ten times. The CDR3 DNA is TGTGCCAGCAGTTTACTAGCGGGAGGGGGTGAGCAGTTCTTC. Amino acid sequence: CASSLLAGGGEQFF. The J gene is TRBJ2-1, the V gene TRBV28; 12 bases match TRBD2. J gave up 9 bases and V 2 bases, and 2 bases lay outside the gene matches. CDR1 and CDR2 (germline): MDHEN, SYDVKM. The CDR3 sequence is 14 residues long. The whole variable domain, remainder taken from reference TRBV28 and TRBJ2-1, is DVKVTQSSRYLVKRTGEKVFLECVQDMDHENMFWYRQDPGLGLRLIYFSYDVKMKEKGDIPEGYSVSREKKERFSLILESASTNQTSMYLCASSLLAGGGEQFFGPGTRLTVL.

This clonotype has a handful of counts. This chain connects TRBV9 to TRBJ1-4; D perhaps matches TRBD1 (6 bases). CDR3 length: 16 residues. The germline V and J ends were trimmed by 0 bases and 4 bases, with 13 bases remaining between them. The germline CDR1 and CDR2 sequences are SGDLS and YYNGEE. CDR3 bases: TGTGCCAGCAGCGTAGCTCCAGGGGCCAGTAATGAAAAACTGTTTTTT. It yields the protein CASSVAPGASNEKLFF. Combining the CDR3 with reference TRBV9 and TRBJ1-4 gives the whole variable domain DSGVTQTPKHLITATGQRVTLRCSPRSGDLSVYWYQQSLDQGLQFLIQYYNGEERAKGNILERFSAQQFPDLHSELNLSSLELGDSALYFCASSVAPGASNEKLFFGSGTQLSVL.

As for this clonotype: A much larger clonotype is one base distant, so this may be a read error. The V call is TRBV9, the J call TRBJ2-7, with 10 nucleotides matching TRBD1. J was trimmed by 7 bases and V by 7 bases; bases with no gene match: 14. Per the germline V gene, CDR1 is SGDLS and CDR2 is YYNGEE. CDR3 size: 15 residues. The CDR3 region has the DNA TGTGCCAGCTGCGCGACGGGACAGGGGAATCGGGAGCAGTACTTC. Amino acids: CASCATGQGNREQYF.

The chain employs TRBV11-2 and TRBJ2-1, with 10 bases fitting TRBD2. J lost 7 bases, V lost 5 bases, and 8 bases had no gene match. The CDR3 contains 15 residues. CDR1 is SGHAT, CDR2 FQNNGV, per germline. CDR3 sequence (DNA): TGTGCCAGCAGCCCACGACTAGCGGGTCTGAATGAGCAGTTCTTC. It codes for CASSPRLAGLNEQFF.

This clonotype was seen a few times. CDR3 nucleotides: TGCGCCAGCAGCCCTCCTAGTCGTGCTTGGGATGGCTACACCTTC. It specifies CASSPPSRAWDGYTF. The chain couples TRBV4-1 to TRBJ1-2, with D unresolved. Looked up from germline, CDR1 is MGHRA and CDR2 is YSYEKL. Trimming pared 4 bases from V and 6 bases from J, leaving 18 bases between. The CDR3 totals 15 residues.

This clonotype occurred many times. This sequence joins TRBV19 and TRBJ2-7, with a weak D call TRBD2 (6 bases). Trimming took off 1 base at V and 6 bases at J, with 16 bases between the two ends. CDR3 size: 15 residues. The germline V gene encodes CDR1 LNHDA and CDR2 SQIVND (reference sequence). This CDR3 is CASSIGTGTYAEQYF. CDR3 DNA: TGTGCCAGTAGTATAGGTACCGGGACTTACGCCGAGCAGTACTTC.

The rearrangement links TRBV4-2 to TRBJ1-5; 10 positions match TRBD1. J lost 4 bases, V lost 0 bases, and 3 bases had no gene match. CDR1 and CDR2 (germline): LGHNA, YNFKEQ. The CDR3 extends over 16 amino acids. CDR3 sequence: CASSQDRDRGNQPQHF. For the CDR3, the DNA is TGTGCCAGCAGCCAAGATCGGGACAGGGGAAATCAGCCCCAGCATTTT.

This clonotype was observed a handful of times. The chain has TRBV20-1 and TRBJ1-1; the D gene is possibly TRBD1 (5 bases). Germline assignment: CDR1 DFQATT and CDR2 SNEGSKA (reference sequence). This CDR3 region has 13 residues. V shed 0 bases and J shed 10 bases, with 15 bases lying between them. The CDR3, as DNA: TGCAGTGCTAGAGAGAATGAGGGGTTGGCAGCTTTCTTT. It codes for CSARENEGLAAFF.

This clonotype was recorded many times. The chain is built from TRBV7-9 and TRBJ2-3, with D tentatively TRBD1 (5 bases). CDR1 SEHNR and CDR2 FQNEAQ come from the germline V gene (reference sequence). This CDR3 is built from 15 residues. The ends were cut back, 5 bases at V and 4 bases at J, with 16 bases in the middle. CDR3 protein: CASSIRQTEADTQYF. The CDR3 DNA reads as TGTGCCAGCAGCATCCGCCAGACAGAGGCAGATACGCAGTATTTT.

This clonotype turned up a few times. The chain links TRBV4-2 to TRBJ1-1; D is ambiguous. The CDR3 totals 14 residues. V shed 0 bases and J shed 3 bases, with 8 bases lying between them. The germline gives CDR1 LGHNA, CDR2 YNFKEQ. CDR3 region: CASSQEITYTEAFF. The CDR3 region has the DNA TGTGCCAGCAGCCAAGAAATCACTTACACTGAAGCTTTCTTT.

The rearrangement links TRBV12-3 or TRBV12-4 to TRBJ2-1; D remains ambiguous. The V end lost 6 bases, the J end lost 5 bases, and 5 bases lay between the germline ends. The CDR3 totals 11 residues. The CDR3 region has the DNA TGTGCCAGCAGCTATGACAATGAGCAGTTCTTC. Translating gives CASSYDNEQFF.

This clonotype was detected only a few times. The rearrangement joins TRBV2 to TRBJ1-1; D is undetermined. V dropped 1 base and J dropped 1 base, with 10 bases sitting between them. Germline CDR1 reads SNHLY; CDR2 reads FYNNEI. The CDR3 totals 15 residues. The CDR3 protein is CASSEGTPANTEAFF. CDR3 bases: TGTGCCAGCAGTGAAGGGACGCCAGCGAACACTGAAGCTTTCTTT.

This clonotype was observed many times. The chain has TRBV28 and TRBJ2-7; 7 bases align to TRBD2. J gave up 1 base and V 3 bases, and 6 bases lay outside the gene matches. Germline CDR1 MDHEN, CDR2 SYDVKM. This CDR3 has 15 amino acids. The CDR3 loop reads CASSFGLAASYEQYF. CDR3 DNA: TGTGCCAGCAGTTTCGGTCTAGCGGCTTCCTACGAGCAGTACTTC.

This clonotype was picked up a small number of times. This chain connects TRBV9 to TRBJ2-3; D ambiguous. CDR1 and CDR2 from the germline V gene are SGDLS and YYNGEE. Between the trimmed V and J ends, which lost 0 bases and 1 base, there was a span of 3 bases. The CDR3 is 13 amino acids. CDR3 nucleotides: TGTGCCAGCAGCGTAGCACGCACAGATACGCAGTATTTT. Protein: CASSVARTDTQYF.

The V call is TRBV3-1, the J call TRBJ2-1, with a tentative D call TRBD2 (5 bases). Germline CDR1 LGHDT, CDR2 YNNKEL (reference sequence). The CDR3 covers 16 residues. Deletions cut 0 bases from V and 8 bases from J, with 17 bases between. DNA of the CDR3: TGTGCCAGCAGCCAAGACACTGCGATTAACGGGGATGAGCAGTTCTTC. It encodes CASSQDTAINGDEQFF.

This clonotype was counted only a few times. The chain recombines TRBV6-1 with TRBJ1-5; D is undetermined. CDR3 length: 13 amino acids. Germline CDR1 MNHNS, CDR2 SASEGT. Trimming shortened V by 6 bases and J by 4 bases, and 10 bases separated the two germline ends. The CDR3 nucleotides read TGTGCCAGCAGCTGGGAAAGAAATCAGCCCCAGCATTTT. Encoded protein: CASSWERNQPQHF.

The V gene is TRBV5-4, the J gene TRBJ2-5; a possible D gene is TRBD2 (5 bases). The CDR3 totals 15 residues. CDR1 is SGHNT and CDR2 is YYREEE in the germline V gene (reference sequence). The V end was cut by 4 bases, the J end by 3 bases, with 16 bases between. CDR3 amino acids: CASSPLLPTKETQYF. DNA for the CDR3: TGTGCCAGCAGCCCTTTACTCCCGACTAAAGAGACCCAGTACTTC.

This clonotype was counted a few times. The V and J genes are TRBV5-1 and TRBJ2-7; D is ambiguous. The CDR3 extends over 14 amino acids. CDR1 is SGHRS and CDR2 is YFSETQ in the germline V gene. V lost 0 bases to trimming and J lost 5 bases, with 12 bases between them. The CDR3 DNA reads as TGCGCCAGCAGCTTGGAGGTGACCGCTAACGAGCAGTACTTC. Its translation: CASSLEVTANEQYF.

This clonotype occurred a few times. This chain connects TRBV4-1 to TRBJ1-1; no definite D call. Trimming removed 0 bases from V and 11 bases from J, with 10 bases in between. Germline values: CDR1 MGHRA, CDR2 YSYEKL. The CDR3 loop spans 12 amino acids. For the CDR3, the DNA is TGCGCCAGCAGCCAAGATCCAGCGTGGGCTTTCTTT. Translation: CASSQDPAWAFF.

This chain joins TRBV11-1 and TRBJ2-2; weak D call: TRBD2 (6 bases). This CDR3 region has 13 residues. With 1 base removed from V and 7 bases from J, the gap between germline ends came to 7 bases. Germline CDR1 SGHAT, CDR2 FQDESV (reference sequence). The CDR3 loop is CASSLGLVGELFF. As DNA, the CDR3 is TGTGCCAGCAGCTTAGGACTAGTCGGGGAGCTGTTTTTT. Variable domain in full (rest from reference TRBV11-1 and TRBJ2-2): EAEVAQSPRYKITEKSQAVAFWCDPISGHATLYWYRQILGQGPELLVQFQDESVVDDSQLPKDRFSAERLKGVDSTLKIQPAELGDSAMYLCASSLGLVGELFFGEGSRLTVL.

This clonotype was counted a few times. The chain uses TRBV24-1 and TRBJ2-2; weak D call: TRBD2 (5 bases). Germline CDR1 is KGHDR and CDR2 is SFDVKD. This CDR3 spans 14 amino acids. Trimming pared 4 bases from V and 7 bases from J, leaving 12 bases between. CDR3 nucleotides: TGTGCCACCAGTGACCTTACTAGAGACGGGGAGCTGTTTTTT. Translated, it gives CATSDLTRDGELFF.

The sample holds many counts of this clonotype. The chain recombines TRBV9 with TRBJ2-1; TRBD2 agrees at 11 bases. The CDR3 is 15 residues long. The trim removed 3 bases at V and 4 bases at J, leaving 3 bases unmatched. Per germline, CDR1 SGDLS and CDR2 YYNGEE. This CDR3 is CASSASSGGYNEQFF. The CDR3 DNA follows: TGTGCCAGCAGCGCGTCTAGCGGGGGGTACAATGAGCAGTTCTTC.

The chain employs TRBV29-1 and TRBJ2-7; a weak D match, TRBD2 (6 bases). This CDR3 has 15 residues. With 1 base removed from V and 3 bases from J, the gap between germline ends came to 16 bases. Per the germline V gene, CDR1 is SQVTM and CDR2 is ANQGSEA. The CDR3 bases are TGCAGCGTTGAAGCAGGTAGCGGAGCCTTCTACGAGCAGTACTTC. Translating gives CSVEAGSGAFYEQYF.

The chain uses TRBV6-6 and TRBJ1-1; the D is unclear. CDR1 and CDR2 from the germline V gene are MNHNY and SVGAGI (reference sequence). Trimming took off 2 bases at V and 1 base at J, with 11 bases between the two ends. The CDR3 is 15 residues long. The CDR3 is CASSYSKGKNTEAFF. As DNA, the CDR3 is TGTGCCAGCAGTTACAGTAAGGGAAAGAACACTGAAGCTTTCTTT.

This clonotype has a handful of counts. The chain carries TRBV5-1 and TRBJ2-7, with TRBD2 matching over 8 bases. Germline CDR1 reads SGHRS; CDR2 reads YFSETQ. Trimming cost V 4 bases and J 7 bases; bases outside gene matches: 13. The CDR3 loop spans 15 amino acids. This CDR3 is CASSPNKAGVGEQYF. In DNA, the CDR3 is TGCGCCAGCAGCCCCAACAAAGCGGGAGTCGGGGAGCAGTACTTC.

This clonotype turned up a few times. The gene calls are TRBV15 and TRBJ1-2, with D possibly matching TRBD1 (5 bases). Germline V gene lookup returns CDR1 LNHNV and CDR2 YYDKDF (reference sequence). With 1 base removed from V and 8 bases from J, the gap between germline ends came to 8 bases. The CDR3 consists of 12 residues. CDR3 sequence: CATSRGGDGYTF. The CDR3 DNA sequence: TGTGCCACCAGCAGAGGAGGGGACGGCTACACCTTC.

This clonotype was detected ten times or more. The rearrangement links TRBV29-1 to TRBJ1-1; D is unclear. V lost 5 bases, J lost 4 bases, and 17 bases lay in between. CDR1 and CDR2 (germline): SQVTM, ANQGSEA. The CDR3 is made up of 14 amino acids. CDR3 sequence: CSVWIRGRSTEAFF. In nucleotides, the CDR3 is TGCAGCGTTTGGATCCGGGGTCGGAGCACTGAAGCTTTCTTT.

The chain is built from TRBV20-1 and TRBJ1-1, with D uncertain. The germline V and J ends were trimmed by 6 bases and 1 base, with 12 bases remaining between them. Per germline, CDR1 DFQATT and CDR2 SNEGSKA (reference sequence). This CDR3 has 13 amino acids. The CDR3 region has the DNA TGCAGTGCCGCGCCGGGAGGGAACACTGAAGCTTTCTTT. Residues: CSAAPGGNTEAFF.

This clonotype has a handful of counts. This chain joins TRBV7-8 and TRBJ2-7, with 8 bases matching TRBD2. The junction had 16 bases not matched to a gene; V was cut back by 8 bases and J by 4 bases. The CDR3 runs to 16 residues. CDR1 and CDR2 from the germline V gene are SGHVS and FQNEAQ. The CDR3 region is CASLGTRGTGRYEQYF. The CDR3 coding sequence is TGTGCCAGCCTCGGGACTAGAGGGACCGGCCGATACGAGCAGTACTTC.

This clonotype came up a few times. The rearrangement joins TRBV4-1 to TRBJ2-5, with D perhaps matching TRBD2 (5 bases). Trimming took off 4 bases at V and 3 bases at J, with 15 bases between the two ends. CDR3 length: 15 amino acids. Germline CDR1 MGHRA, CDR2 YSYEKL. CDR3 sequence (DNA): TGCGCCAGCAGCCCGGGATCAGGACCCGAAGAGACCCAGTACTTC. Protein sequence: CASSPGSGPEETQYF.